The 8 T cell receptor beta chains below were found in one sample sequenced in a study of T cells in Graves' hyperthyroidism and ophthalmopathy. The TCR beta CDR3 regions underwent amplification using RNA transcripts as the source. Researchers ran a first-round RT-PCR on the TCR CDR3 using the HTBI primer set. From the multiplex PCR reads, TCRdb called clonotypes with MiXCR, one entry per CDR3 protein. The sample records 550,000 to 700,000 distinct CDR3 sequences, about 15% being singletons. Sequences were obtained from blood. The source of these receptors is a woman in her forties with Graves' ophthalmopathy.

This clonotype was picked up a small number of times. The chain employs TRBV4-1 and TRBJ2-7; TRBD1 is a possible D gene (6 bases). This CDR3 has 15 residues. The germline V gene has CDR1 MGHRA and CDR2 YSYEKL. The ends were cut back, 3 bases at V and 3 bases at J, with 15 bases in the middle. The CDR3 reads CASSQSEQGIYEQYF. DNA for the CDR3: TGCGCCAGCAGCCAGTCAGAACAGGGAATCTACGAGCAGTACTTC.

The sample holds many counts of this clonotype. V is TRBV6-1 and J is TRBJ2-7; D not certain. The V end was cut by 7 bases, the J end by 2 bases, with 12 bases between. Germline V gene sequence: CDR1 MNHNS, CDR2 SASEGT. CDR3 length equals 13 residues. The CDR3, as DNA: TGTGCCAGCATGAGAGACGCCCCCTACGAGCAGTACTTC. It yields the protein CASMRDAPYEQYF.

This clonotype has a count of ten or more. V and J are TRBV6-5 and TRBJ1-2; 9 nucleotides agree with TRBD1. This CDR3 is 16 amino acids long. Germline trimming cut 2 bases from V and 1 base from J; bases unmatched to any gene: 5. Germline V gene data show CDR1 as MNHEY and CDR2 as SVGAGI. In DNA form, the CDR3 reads TGTGCCAGCAGTTACCTGAGGACAGGGGATAACTATGGCTACACCTTC. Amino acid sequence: CASSYLRTGDNYGYTF.

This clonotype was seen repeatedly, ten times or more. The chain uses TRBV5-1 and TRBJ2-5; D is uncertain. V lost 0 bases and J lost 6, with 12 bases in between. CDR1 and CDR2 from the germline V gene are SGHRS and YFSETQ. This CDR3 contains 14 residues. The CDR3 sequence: CASSLAVTSKTQYF. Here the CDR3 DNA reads TGCGCCAGCAGCTTGGCCGTAACTTCTAAGACCCAGTACTTC.

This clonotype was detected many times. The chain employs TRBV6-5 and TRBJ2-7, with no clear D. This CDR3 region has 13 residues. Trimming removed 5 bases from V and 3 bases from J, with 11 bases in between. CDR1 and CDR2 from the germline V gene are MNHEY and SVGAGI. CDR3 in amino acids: CASSTRYSYEQYF. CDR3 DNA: TGTGCCAGCAGTACACGATACAGCTACGAGCAGTACTTC.

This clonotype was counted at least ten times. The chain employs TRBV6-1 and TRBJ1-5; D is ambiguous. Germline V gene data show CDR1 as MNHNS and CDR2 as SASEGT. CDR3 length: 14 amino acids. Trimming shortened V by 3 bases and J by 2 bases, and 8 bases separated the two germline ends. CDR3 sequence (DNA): TGTGCCAGCAGTGAGAACGGAGGCAATCAGCCCCAGCATTTT. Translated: CASSENGGNQPQHF.

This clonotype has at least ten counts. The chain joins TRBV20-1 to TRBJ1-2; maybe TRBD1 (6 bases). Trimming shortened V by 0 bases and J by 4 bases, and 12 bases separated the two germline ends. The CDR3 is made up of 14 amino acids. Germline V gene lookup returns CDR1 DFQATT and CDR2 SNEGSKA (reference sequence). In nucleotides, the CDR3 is TGCAGTGCTAGAGAGAACAGGGCCACCTATGGCTACACCTTC. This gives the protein CSARENRATYGYTF.

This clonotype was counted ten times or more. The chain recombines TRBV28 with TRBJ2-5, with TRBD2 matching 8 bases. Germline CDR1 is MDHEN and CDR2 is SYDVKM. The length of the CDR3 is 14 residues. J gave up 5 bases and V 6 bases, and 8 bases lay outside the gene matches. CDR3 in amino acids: CASSPGGGEETQYF. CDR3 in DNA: TGTGCCAGCAGCCCCGGGGGGGGAGAGGAGACCCAGTACTTC.